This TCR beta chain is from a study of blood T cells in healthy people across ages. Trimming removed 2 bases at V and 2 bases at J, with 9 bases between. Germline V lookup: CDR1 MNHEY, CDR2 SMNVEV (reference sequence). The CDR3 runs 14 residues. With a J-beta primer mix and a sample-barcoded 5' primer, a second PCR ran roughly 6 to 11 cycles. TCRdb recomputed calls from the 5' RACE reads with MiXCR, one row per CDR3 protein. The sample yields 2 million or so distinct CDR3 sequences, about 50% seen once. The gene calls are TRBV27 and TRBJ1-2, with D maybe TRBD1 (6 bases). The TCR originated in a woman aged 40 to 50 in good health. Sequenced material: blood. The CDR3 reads CASSLGTRNYGYTF. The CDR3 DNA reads TGTGCCAGCAGTTTAGGGACAAGGAACTATGGCTACACCTTC.